Listed here are 21 T cell receptor beta chains from one sample, sequenced in a study of T cell responses to AZD1222 COVID-19 vaccine (dated by TCRdb to the early 2020s). What the time point label conveys for this sample: about 28 days (+/-7) after the second vaccine dose. Receptor libraries were prepared by the immunoSEQ multiplex PCR assay. This is the immuneACCESS table as TCRdb keeps it, with only in-frame sequences that have V and J called. A part of the clones is gone; compared with another copy, unresolved V genes explain less than half, and the rest is unexplained. The sample yields 150,000 to 200,000 clones; around nine tenths were counted once. About 24% of the sample goes to the ten largest clones. Sample: peripheral blood, taken 28 days after the second AZD1222 dose. Receptor source: an adult who received the AZD1222 COVID-19 vaccine.

This clone was seen a single time. The rearrangement joins TRBV24-1 to TRBJ2-7; TRBD1 is a possible D gene (6 bases). The CDR3 totals 13 residues. V was clipped by 1 base and J by 6 bases, with 9 bases between them. Germline V lookup: CDR1 KGHDR, CDR2 SFDVKD. CDR3 DNA sequence: TGTGCCACCAGTGATTTAGGGGGTCCCGAGCAGTACTTC. This encodes CATSDLGGPEQYF.

J is TRBJ2-5 and V is TRBV4-1; D unclear. Trimming removed 0 bases at V and 2 bases at J, with 4 bases between. Germline CDR1 and CDR2: MGHRA and YSYEKL. CDR3 length: 13 amino acids. The CDR3, as DNA: TGCGCCAGCAGCCAAGAGGGTCAAGAGACCCAGTACTTC. Translating it yields CASSQEGQETQYF.

This clone was recorded only once. V is TRBV4-3 and J is TRBJ2-1; 7 positions agree with TRBD2. Per germline, CDR1 LGHNA and CDR2 YSLEER. V shed 0 bases, J shed 7 bases, and the junction held 9 bases outside the gene matches. This CDR3 is built from 16 residues. CDR3 DNA: TGCGCCAGCAGCCAAGATAGGGAGGGTCGGCCAAATGAGCAGTTCTTC. It encodes CASSQDREGRPNEQFF.

V usage is TRBV30 and J usage is TRBJ1-1, with a possible D match to TRBD1 (5 bases). The CDR3 is 13 amino acids. Germline V lookup: CDR1 GTSNPN, CDR2 SVGIG (reference sequence). This chain's CDR3 is CAGRGGLNTEAFF. As DNA, the CDR3 is TGTGCGGGGAGGGGCGGCCTGAACACTGAAGCTTTCTTT.

The chain recombines TRBV9 with TRBJ2-7; TRBD2 aligns across 13 bases. The V gene's germline CDR1 is SGDLS and CDR2 YYNGEE. CDR3 length: 16 amino acids. With V trimmed by 3 bases and J by 6 bases, 9 bases remained unmatched. In DNA, the CDR3 is TGTGCCAGCAGCGAGGGTCCGGGACTAGCGGGGATCGAGCAGTACTTC. As protein: CASSEGPGLAGIEQYF.

As regards this clone: Other DNA sequences in this sample translate to the same CDR3. This chain connects TRBV7-9 to TRBJ1-1; TRBD1 might be the D (5 bases). Germline V lookup: CDR1 SEHNR, CDR2 FQNEAQ (reference sequence). The CDR3 totals 15 residues. Between the trimmed V and J ends, which lost 5 bases and 1 base, there was a span of 14 bases. CDR3 loop: CASSLRTGGNTEAFF. The CDR3 bases are TGTGCCAGCAGCCTGCGGACGGGGGGGAACACTGAAGCTTTCTTT.

The V gene is TRBV7-3, the J gene TRBJ2-2, with D perhaps TRBD2 (6 bases). Germline CDR1 SGHTA, CDR2 FQGTGA. This CDR3 contains 16 residues. V was pared by 4 bases and J by 9 bases, with 21 bases between. The CDR3 sequence is CASSSFGSGSYRELFF. CDR3 DNA: TGTGCCAGCAGCTCCTTCGGTAGCGGATCGTATCGGGAGCTGTTTTTT.

The V call is TRBV5-4, the J call TRBJ2-7; TRBD1 matches at 8 bases. V dropped 2 bases and J dropped 2; count of bases not matched to a gene: 6. This CDR3 contains 15 residues. CDR1 is SGHNT, CDR2 YYREEE, per germline (reference sequence). The CDR3 is CASSFPPGQAYEQYF. In DNA form, the CDR3 reads TGTGCCAGCAGCTTCCCGCCGGGACAGGCCTACGAGCAGTACTTC.

This chain joins TRBV29-1 and TRBJ2-3; possible D gene TRBD1, 6 bases. This CDR3 region has 14 residues. From germline, CDR1 is SQVTM and CDR2 ANQGSEA. Trimming left V 3 bases short and J 1 base short, with 11 bases between. The CDR3 DNA reads as TGCAGCGTTGAGCAGGGGAGCCGCACAGATACGCAGTATTTT. Protein sequence: CSVEQGSRTDTQYF.

The chain is built from TRBV5-1 and TRBJ2-5; the match to TRBD1 covers 8 bases. V lost 6 bases to trimming and J lost 5 bases; unmatched junction nucleotides: 9. Per the germline V gene, CDR1 is SGHRS and CDR2 is YFSETQ. CDR3 size: 14 residues. The CDR3 DNA reads as TGCGCCAGCACAATAGGACAGGGCTGGGAGACCCAGTACTTC. This gives the protein CASTIGQGWETQYF.

The chain joins TRBV9 to TRBJ2-3; TRBD1 or TRBD2 may be the D gene (5 bases each). Trimming left V 0 bases short and J 2 bases short, with 13 bases between. Germline V gives CDR1 SGDLS, CDR2 YYNGEE. This CDR3 comprises 16 residues. CDR3 nucleotide sequence: TGTGCCAGCAGCGTAGGTCATGGGGGAAACACAGATACGCAGTATTTT. This translates into CASSVGHGGNTDTQYF.

This sequence joins TRBV5-1 and TRBJ2-7; either TRBD1 or TRBD2 may fit D (6 bases each). The germline CDR1 and CDR2 sequences are SGHRS and YFSETQ. The CDR3 spans 12 residues. The V end was cut by 3 bases, the J end by 5 bases, with 9 bases between. The CDR3 coding sequence is TGCGCCAGCAGCTGGGGGGCGGACGAGCAGTACTTC. Encoded protein: CASSWGADEQYF. Full variable domain (rest looked up from reference TRBV5-1 and TRBJ2-7): KAGVTQTPRYLIKTRGQQVTLSCSPISGHRSVSWYQQTPGQGLQFLFEYFSETQRNKGNFPGRFSGRQFSNSRSEMNVSTLELGDSALYLCASSWGADEQYFGPGTRLTVT.

The chain is built from TRBV19 and TRBJ1-1; D is unclear. With 3 bases removed from V and 7 bases from J, the gap between germline ends came to 9 bases. The CDR3 is made up of 12 amino acids. CDR1 and CDR2 from the germline V gene are LNHDA and SQIVND (reference sequence). The CDR3 DNA follows: TGTGCCAGTAGTATTAGGGAGTTTGAAGCTTTCTTT. Its translation: CASSIREFEAFF.

V and J are TRBV6-5 and TRBJ2-1; TRBD2 matches 9 bases. Germline values: CDR1 MNHEY, CDR2 SVGAGI. J gave up 7 bases and V 4 bases, and 2 bases lay outside the gene matches. CDR3 length: 13 residues. The CDR3 is CASSWGLANEQFF. CDR3 in DNA: TGTGCCAGCAGTTGGGGACTAGCAAATGAGCAGTTCTTC.

V gene TRBV10-3 combines with J gene TRBJ2-1; no clear D. The ends were cut back, 3 bases at V and 7 bases at J, with 19 bases in the middle. CDR1 is ENHRY and CDR2 is SYGVKD in the germline V gene. This CDR3 comprises 16 residues. CDR3 nucleotides: TGTGCCATCAGTGACACCGCCTTTTTTCAAATAAATGAGCAGTTCTTC. Translation gives CAISDTAFFQINEQFF.

The rearrangement links TRBV27 to TRBJ2-3; no clear D gene. Germline-derived CDR1 and CDR2 are MNHEY and SMNVEV (reference sequence). The CDR3 spans 8 residues. Trimming cost V 3 bases and J 13 bases, with 2 bases left between them. The chain's CDR3 is CASSLEYF. In DNA form, the CDR3 reads TGTGCCAGCAGTTTGGAGTATTTT.

The V gene is TRBV19, the J gene TRBJ1-5; no clear D. CDR1 is LNHDA, CDR2 SQIVND, per germline (reference sequence). There are 14 residues in the CDR3. V was cut by 7 bases and J by 3 bases, with 13 bases left in between. For the CDR3, the DNA is TGTGCCAGTAACAGCAGAAGCCTCAATCAGCCCCAGCATTTT. Residues: CASNSRSLNQPQHF.

J is TRBJ2-7 and V is TRBV5-1, with D uncertain. This CDR3 spans 13 amino acids. The germline gives CDR1 SGHRS, CDR2 YFSETQ. Trimming removed 0 bases at V and 3 bases at J, with 7 bases between. In DNA form, the CDR3 reads TGCGCCAGCAGCTTGGATCCAGGCTACGAGCAGTACTTC. It codes for CASSLDPGYEQYF.

This clone has a handful of counts. The genes are TRBV19 and TRBJ2-7; the match to TRBD2 covers 7 bases. CDR3 length: 14 residues. Germline V gene lookup returns CDR1 LNHDA and CDR2 SQIVND (reference sequence). V lost 6 bases, J lost 5 bases, and 10 bases stayed unmatched. The CDR3 loop reads CASRPGGSVNEQYF. CDR3 sequence (DNA): TGTGCCAGTAGGCCCGGGGGGAGCGTCAACGAGCAGTACTTC.

The J gene is TRBJ2-3, the V gene TRBV19, with D hard to call. The V end lost 0 bases, the J end lost 2 bases, and 12 bases lay between the germline ends. CDR1 LNHDA and CDR2 SQIVND come from the germline V gene (reference sequence). This CDR3 is built from 16 residues. The CDR3 is CASSIEEPTHTDTQYF. The CDR3 nucleotides read TGTGCCAGTAGTATAGAAGAGCCTACCCACACAGATACGCAGTATTTT.

V gene TRBV15 combines with J gene TRBJ2-3, with a weak D call TRBD1 (7 bases). Germline CDR1 is LNHNV and CDR2 is YYDKDF (reference sequence). Deletions cut 4 bases from V and 5 bases from J, with 13 bases between. The CDR3 contains 14 residues. The CDR3 protein is CATSIGGGKDTQYF. CDR3 bases: TGTGCCACCAGCATCGGAGGGGGCAAAGATACGCAGTATTTT. Drawing the rest from reference TRBV15 and TRBJ2-3, the complete variable domain is DAMVIQNPRYQVTQFGKPVTLSCSQTLNHNVMYWYQQKSSQAPKLLFHYYDKDFNNEADTPDNFQSRRPNTSFCFLDIRSPGLGDTAMYLCATSIGGGKDTQYFGPGTRLTVL.